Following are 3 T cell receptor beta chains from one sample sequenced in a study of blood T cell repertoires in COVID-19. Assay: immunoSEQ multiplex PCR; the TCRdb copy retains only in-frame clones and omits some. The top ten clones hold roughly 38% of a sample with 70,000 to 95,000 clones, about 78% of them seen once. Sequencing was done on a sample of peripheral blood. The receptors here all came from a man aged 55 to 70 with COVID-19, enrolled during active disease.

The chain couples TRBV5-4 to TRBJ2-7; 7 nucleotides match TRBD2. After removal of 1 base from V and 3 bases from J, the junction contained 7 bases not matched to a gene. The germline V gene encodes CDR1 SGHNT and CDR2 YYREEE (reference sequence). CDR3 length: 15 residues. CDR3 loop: CASSLKAGTYYEQYF. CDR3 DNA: TGTGCCAGCAGCTTGAAAGCGGGGACCTACTACGAGCAGTACTTC.

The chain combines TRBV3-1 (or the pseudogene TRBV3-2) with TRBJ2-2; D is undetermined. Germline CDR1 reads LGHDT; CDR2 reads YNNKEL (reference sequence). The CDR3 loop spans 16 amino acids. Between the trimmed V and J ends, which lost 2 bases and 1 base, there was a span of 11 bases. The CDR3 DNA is TGTGCCAGCAGCCAAAAGAGTCCGGGGAACACCGGGGAGCTGTTTTTT. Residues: CASSQKSPGNTGELFF.

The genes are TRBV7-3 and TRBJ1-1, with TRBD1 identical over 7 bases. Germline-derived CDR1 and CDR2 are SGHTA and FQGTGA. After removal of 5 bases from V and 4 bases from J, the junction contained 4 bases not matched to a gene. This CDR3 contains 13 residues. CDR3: CASSPDRATEAFF. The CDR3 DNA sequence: TGTGCCAGCAGCCCCGACAGGGCCACTGAAGCTTTCTTT.